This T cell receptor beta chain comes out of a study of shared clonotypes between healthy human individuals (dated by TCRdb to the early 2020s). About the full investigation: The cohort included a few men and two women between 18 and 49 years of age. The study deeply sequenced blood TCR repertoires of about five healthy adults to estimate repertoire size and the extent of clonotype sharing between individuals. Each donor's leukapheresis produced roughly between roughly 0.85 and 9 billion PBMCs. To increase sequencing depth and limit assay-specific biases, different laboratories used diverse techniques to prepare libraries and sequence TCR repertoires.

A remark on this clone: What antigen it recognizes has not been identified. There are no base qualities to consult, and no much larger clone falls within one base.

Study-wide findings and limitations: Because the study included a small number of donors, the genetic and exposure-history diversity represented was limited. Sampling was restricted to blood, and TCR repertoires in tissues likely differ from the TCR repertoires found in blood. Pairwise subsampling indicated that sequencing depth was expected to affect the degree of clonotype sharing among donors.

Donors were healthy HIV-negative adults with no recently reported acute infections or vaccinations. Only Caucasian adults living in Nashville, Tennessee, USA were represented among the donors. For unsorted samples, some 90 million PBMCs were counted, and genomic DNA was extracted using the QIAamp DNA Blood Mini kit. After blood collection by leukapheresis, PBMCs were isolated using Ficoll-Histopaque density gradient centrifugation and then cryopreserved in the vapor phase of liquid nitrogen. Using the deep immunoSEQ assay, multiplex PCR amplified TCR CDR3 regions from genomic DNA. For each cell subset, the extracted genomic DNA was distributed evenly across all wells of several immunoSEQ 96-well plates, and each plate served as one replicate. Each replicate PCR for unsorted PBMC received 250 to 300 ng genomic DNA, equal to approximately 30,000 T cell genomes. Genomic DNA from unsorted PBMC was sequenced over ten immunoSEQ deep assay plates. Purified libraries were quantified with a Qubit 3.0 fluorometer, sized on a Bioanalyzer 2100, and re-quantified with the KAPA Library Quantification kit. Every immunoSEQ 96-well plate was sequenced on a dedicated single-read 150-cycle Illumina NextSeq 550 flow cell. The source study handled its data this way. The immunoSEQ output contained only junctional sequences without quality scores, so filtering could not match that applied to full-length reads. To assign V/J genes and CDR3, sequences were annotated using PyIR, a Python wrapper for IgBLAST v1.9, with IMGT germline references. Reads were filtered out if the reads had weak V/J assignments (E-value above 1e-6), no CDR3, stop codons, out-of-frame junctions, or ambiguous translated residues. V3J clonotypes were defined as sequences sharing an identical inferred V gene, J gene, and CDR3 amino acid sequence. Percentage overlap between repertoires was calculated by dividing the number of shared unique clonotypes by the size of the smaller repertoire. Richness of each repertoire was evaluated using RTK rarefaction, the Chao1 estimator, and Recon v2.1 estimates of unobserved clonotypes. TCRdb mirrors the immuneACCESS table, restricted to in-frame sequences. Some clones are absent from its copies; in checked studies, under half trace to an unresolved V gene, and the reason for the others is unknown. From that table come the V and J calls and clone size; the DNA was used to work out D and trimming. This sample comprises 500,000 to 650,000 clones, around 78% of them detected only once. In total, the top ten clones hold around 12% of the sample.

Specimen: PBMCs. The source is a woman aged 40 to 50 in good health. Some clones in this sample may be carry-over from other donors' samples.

The CDR3 reads as follows: CASSFGQGMLETQYF. The nucleotides read TGTGCCAGCAGCTTCGGACAGGGGATGCTGGAGACCCAGTACTTC. The V gene is TRBV11-1 and the J gene is TRBJ2-5; the central 9 bases match TRBD1. The germline V gene (reference sequence) sets CDR1 to SGHAT and CDR2 to FQDESV. The CDR3 starts with the cysteine, ends with the phenylalanine, and has 15 residues. The DNA shown is the 45-base CDR3, in frame from base 1. The junction shows trimming of 3 bases on V and 5 bases on J, and the gene matches do not reach 7 bases of it.